This T cell receptor beta chain was obtained from a study of graft-versus-host responses after intestinal transplantation. Overall study findings and caveats: The recipient marrow held GvH clones, and some of them showed up first in ileum or blood.

Produced via immunoSEQ multiplex PCR; TCRdb's table is partial and in-frame only. The sample holds fewer than 90,000 clones, less than 95% seen once. With respect to this clone: What it binds is not known.

V lost 3 bases and J lost 0, with 10 bases in between. Germline V lookup: CDR1 SGDLS, CDR2 YYNGEE. This CDR3 has 15 residues. This TCR was recovered from a human donor who was the organ donor for an intestinal transplant. This specimen was unstimulated CD4+ T cells sorted from spleen or lymph node cells, taken before transplant. The V call is TRBV9, the J call TRBJ1-5, with a weak D call TRBD1 (5 bases). The CDR3 loop reads CASSGRARSNQPQHF. CDR3 in DNA: TGTGCCAGCAGCGGCAGGGCCCGTAGCAATCAGCCCCAGCATTTT.